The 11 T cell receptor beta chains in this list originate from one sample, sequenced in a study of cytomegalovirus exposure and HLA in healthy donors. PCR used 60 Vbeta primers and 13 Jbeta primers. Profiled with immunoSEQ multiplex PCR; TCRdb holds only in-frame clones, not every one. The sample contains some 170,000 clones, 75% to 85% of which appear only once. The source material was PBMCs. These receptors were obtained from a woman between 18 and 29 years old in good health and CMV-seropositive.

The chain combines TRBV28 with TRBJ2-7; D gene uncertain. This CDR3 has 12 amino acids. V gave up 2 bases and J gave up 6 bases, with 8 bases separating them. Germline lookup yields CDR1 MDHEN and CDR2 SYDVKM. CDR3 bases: TGTGCCAGCAGTTTAATGAGGCGCGAGCAGTACTTC. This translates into CASSLMRREQYF. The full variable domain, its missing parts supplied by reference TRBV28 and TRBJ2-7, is DVKVTQSSRYLVKRTGEKVFLECVQDMDHENMFWYRQDPGLGLRLIYFSYDVKMKEKGDIPEGYSVSREKKERFSLILESASTNQTSMYLCASSLMRREQYFGPGTRLTVT.

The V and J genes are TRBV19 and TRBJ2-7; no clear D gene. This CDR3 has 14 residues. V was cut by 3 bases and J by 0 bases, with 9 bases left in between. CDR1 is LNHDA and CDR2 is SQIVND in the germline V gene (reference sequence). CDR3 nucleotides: TGTGCCAGTAGTATGTACAGAAACTCCTACGAGCAGTACTTC. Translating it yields CASSMYRNSYEQYF.

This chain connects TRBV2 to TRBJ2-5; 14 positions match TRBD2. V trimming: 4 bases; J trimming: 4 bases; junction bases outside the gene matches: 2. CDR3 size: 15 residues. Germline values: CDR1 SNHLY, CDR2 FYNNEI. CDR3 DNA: TGTGCCAGCAGTGCGGGACTAGCGGGGGCAGAGACCCAGTACTTC. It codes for CASSAGLAGAETQYF.

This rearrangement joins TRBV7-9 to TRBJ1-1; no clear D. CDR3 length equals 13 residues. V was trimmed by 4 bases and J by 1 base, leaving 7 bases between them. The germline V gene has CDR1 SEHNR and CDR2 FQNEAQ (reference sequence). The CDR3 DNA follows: TGTGCCAGCAGCTCTGGGCCGAACACTGAAGCTTTCTTT. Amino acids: CASSSGPNTEAFF.

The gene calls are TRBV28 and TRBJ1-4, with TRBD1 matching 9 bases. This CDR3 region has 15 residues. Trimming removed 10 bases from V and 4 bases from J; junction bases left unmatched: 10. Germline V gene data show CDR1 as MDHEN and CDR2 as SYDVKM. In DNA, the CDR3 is TGTGCCACCAGAAGCGGGACAGGGCTTAATGAAAAACTGTTTTTT. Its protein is CATRSGTGLNEKLFF.

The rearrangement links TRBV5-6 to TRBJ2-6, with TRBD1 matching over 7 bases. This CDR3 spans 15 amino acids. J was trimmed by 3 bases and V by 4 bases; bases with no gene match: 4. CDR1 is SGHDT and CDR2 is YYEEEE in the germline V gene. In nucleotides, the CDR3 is TGTGCCAGCAGCCCCAGGGGGTTTGGGGCCAACGTCCTGACTTTC. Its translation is CASSPRGFGANVLTF.

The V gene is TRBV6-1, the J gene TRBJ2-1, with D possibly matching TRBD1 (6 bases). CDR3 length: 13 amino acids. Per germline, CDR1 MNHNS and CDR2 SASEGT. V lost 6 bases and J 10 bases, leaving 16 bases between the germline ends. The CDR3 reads CASRTGTNDEQFF. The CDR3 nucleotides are TGTGCCAGCAGAACCGGGACAAACGACGAGCAGTTCTTC.

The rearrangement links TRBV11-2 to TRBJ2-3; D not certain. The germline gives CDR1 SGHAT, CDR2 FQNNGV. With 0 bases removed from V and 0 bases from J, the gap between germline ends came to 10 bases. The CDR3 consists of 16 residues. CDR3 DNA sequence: TGTGCCAGCAGCTTAGATCTGGCGGTTAGCACAGATACGCAGTATTTT. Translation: CASSLDLAVSTDTQYF.

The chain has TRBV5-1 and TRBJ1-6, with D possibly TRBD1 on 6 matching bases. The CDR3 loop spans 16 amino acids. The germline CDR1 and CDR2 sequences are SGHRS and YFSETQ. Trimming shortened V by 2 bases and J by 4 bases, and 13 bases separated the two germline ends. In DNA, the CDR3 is TGCGCCAGCAGCTTCAGGGGCCCAGCTTATAATTCACCCCTCCACTTT. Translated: CASSFRGPAYNSPLHF. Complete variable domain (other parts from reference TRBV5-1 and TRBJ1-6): KAGVTQTPRYLIKTRGQQVTLSCSPISGHRSVSWYQQTPGQGLQFLFEYFSETQRNKGNFPGRFSGRQFSNSRSEMNVSTLELGDSALYLCASSFRGPAYNSPLHFGNGTRLTVT.

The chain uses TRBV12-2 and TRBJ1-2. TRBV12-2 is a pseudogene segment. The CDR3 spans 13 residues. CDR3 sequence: CASRSGNGLGYTF. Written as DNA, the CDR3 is TGTGCAAGTCGCTCGGGGAATGGGCTAGGCTACACCTTC.

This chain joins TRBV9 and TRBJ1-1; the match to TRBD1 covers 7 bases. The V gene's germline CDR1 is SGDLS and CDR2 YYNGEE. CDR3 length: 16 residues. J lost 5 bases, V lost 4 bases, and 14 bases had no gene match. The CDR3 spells CASSPRATGLGTEAFF. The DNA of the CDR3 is TGTGCCAGCAGCCCCAGAGCGACAGGGTTAGGGACTGAAGCTTTCTTT.